This TCR beta chain was retrieved from a study of CDR3 diversity in severe acne. One entry per CDR3 protein, called by TCRdb with MiXCR from the PCR reads. Of some 90,000 distinct CDR3 sequences listed, under 55% were seen once; the top ten hold around a tenth. Germline loops: CDR1 LNHDA, CDR2 SQIVND (reference sequence). This CDR3 contains 10 residues. The germline V and J ends were trimmed by 9 bases and 10 bases, with 7 bases remaining between them. The TCR originated in a male donor with severe acne vulgaris. The chain uses TRBV19 and TRBJ1-6, with D unresolved. Sequences were obtained from blood. This CDR3 reads CASGASPLHF. The CDR3 DNA follows: TGTGCCAGCGGTGCCTCACCCCTCCACTTT.